The source of this T cell receptor (beta chain) is a study of shared clonotypes between healthy human individuals (dated by TCRdb to 2020 to 2022). As for the study more broadly: The cohort included three men and a couple of women between 18 and 49 years of age. For each donor, CD4 naive and CD4 memory were each given three plates, CD8 naive was given two plates, and CD8 memory was given one plate. Blood TCR repertoires of five healthy adults were deeply sequenced to estimate repertoire size and the extent of clonotype sharing between individuals. To increase sequencing depth and limit assay-specific biases, different laboratories used diverse techniques to prepare libraries and sequence TCR repertoires. Between about 0.9 and 9 billion PBMCs per donor were obtained by leukapheresis.

CDR1 and CDR2, per the germline V gene, are ENHRY and SYGVKD. Trimming removed 6 bases from V and 5 bases from J, leaving 19 bases between the germline ends. Measured from the cysteine to the phenylalanine, the CDR3 is 15 residues long. The DNA shown is the 45-base CDR3, in frame from base 1. With respect to this clone: Its antigen has not been determined. Base qualities were left out, and no much larger clone turns up one base away.

Using the deep immunoSEQ assay, TCR CDR3 regions were amplified from genomic DNA by multiplex PCR. Extracted genomic DNA from each cell subset was distributed evenly across all wells of several immunoSEQ 96-well plates, and each plate was treated as a replicate. For sorted subsets, about 210 ng of genomic DNA, equivalent to some 30,000 T cell genomes, went into each replicate PCR. The purified libraries were quantified using a Qubit 3.0 fluorometer, sized with a Bioanalyzer 2100, and then quantified again using the KAPA Library Quantification kit. Every immunoSEQ 96-well plate was sequenced on a dedicated single-read 150-cycle Illumina NextSeq 550 flow cell. The authors processed their data as follows. Because only junctional sequences without quality scores were contained in the immunoSEQ output, filtering matching that applied to full-length reads could not be performed. To assign V/J genes and CDR3, sequences were annotated against IMGT germline references using PyIR, a Python wrapper for IgBLAST v1.9. Reads with weak V/J assignments (E-value above 1e-6), missing CDR3, stop codons, out-of-frame junctions, or ambiguous translated residues were removed. V3J clonotypes were defined by identical inferred V gene, J gene, and CDR3 amino acid sequence. Percentage overlap between repertoires was calculated by dividing the number of shared unique clonotypes by the size of the smaller repertoire. Repertoire richness was assessed with RTK rarefaction, the Chao1 estimator, and Recon v2.1 estimates of unobserved clonotypes. Generation probabilities were computed with OLGA for all TCRbeta clonotypes obtained by the gDNA method from a handful of donors. In its TCRdb copy, this immuneACCESS table keeps in-frame sequences only and misses some clones. Where compared with another copy, unresolved V genes explain less than half of these, and the others have no known cause. V, J and clone size are those of that table, while D and trimming were read from the DNA. This sample is represented by about 2.4 million clones; around nine tenths of them were singletons. The ten largest clones capture more than 0.12% of the sample.

The investigation overall reported the following: Higher generation probabilities were observed for clonotypes shared by all four sorted-subset donors than for non-shared clonotypes. Based on pairwise subsampling, the degree of clonotype sharing among donors was expected to be affected by sequencing depth. Because the study included a small number of donors, the genetic and exposure-history diversity represented was limited. Sharing across a handful of donors was observed for about 5% of naive CD4, 3% to 3.5% of naive CD8, 2.3% of memory CD4, and less than 0.45% of memory CD8 clonotypes. Even with the large sequencing depth, rarefaction of the sorted-subset datasets indicated that sequencing was incomplete. Estimated clonotype richness was generally larger for naive than for memory subsets. Only blood was sampled, and tissue TCR repertoires likely differ from those in blood.

The donors were healthy, HIV-negative adults who had no recently reported acute infections or vaccinations. Every donor was a Caucasian adult living in Nashville, Tennessee, USA. CD4+ T cells were enriched through magnetic negative selection, after which naive cells were positively selected on CD45RA and the remaining negative fraction served as the memory subset. Blood was collected by leukapheresis, and PBMCs were isolated by Ficoll-Histopaque density gradient centrifugation and then cryopreserved in liquid nitrogen vapor phase. Analytical flow cytometry was used to check the purity and quantity of every magnetically sorted T cell population. Each sorted fraction had its genomic DNA isolated and then quantified by UV absorbance on a Nanodrop 2000c.

The sequence links TRBV10-3 to TRBJ2-5; the D element could tentatively be TRBD1 or TRBD2, as 7 bases agree for each. The sample consisted of naive CD4+ T cells sorted from blood. In the paper's terms, the cell subset or site label means: CD45RA+ positively selected. The clonotype originates from a man aged 18 to 35 in good health. For the CDR3, the sequence is CAISLGPGGGETQYF. The DNA sequence reads TGTGCCATCAGCCTTGGTCCAGGGGGAGGGGAGACCCAGTACTTC.